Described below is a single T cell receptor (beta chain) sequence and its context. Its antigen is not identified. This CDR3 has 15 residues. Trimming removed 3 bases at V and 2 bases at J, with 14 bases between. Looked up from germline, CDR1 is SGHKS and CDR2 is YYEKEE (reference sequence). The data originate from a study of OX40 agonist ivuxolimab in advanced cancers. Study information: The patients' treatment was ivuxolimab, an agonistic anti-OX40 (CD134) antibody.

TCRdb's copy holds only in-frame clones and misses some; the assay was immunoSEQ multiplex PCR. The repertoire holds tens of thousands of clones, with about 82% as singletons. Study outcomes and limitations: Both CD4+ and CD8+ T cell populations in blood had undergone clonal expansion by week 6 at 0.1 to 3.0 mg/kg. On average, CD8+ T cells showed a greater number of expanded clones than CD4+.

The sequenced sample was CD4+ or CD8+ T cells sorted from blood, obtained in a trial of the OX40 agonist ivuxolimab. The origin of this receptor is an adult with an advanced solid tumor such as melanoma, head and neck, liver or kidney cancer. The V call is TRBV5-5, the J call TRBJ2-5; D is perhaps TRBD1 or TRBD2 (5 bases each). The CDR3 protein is CASSSPRGRQETQYF. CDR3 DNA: TGTGCCAGCAGCTCCCCACGGGGCCGGCAAGAGACCCAGTACTTC.